These 22 T cell receptor beta chains were all obtained from the same sample, sequenced in a study of blood T cells in healthy people across ages. For the second PCR, which ran for roughly 7 to 11 cycles, a sample-barcoded 5' primer and a J-beta primer mix were used. TCRdb called the 5' RACE reads again in MiXCR, with one record for every CDR3 protein. The data hold about 800,000 distinct CDR3 sequences, with 46% observed a single time. Specimen: blood. Receptors originate from an elderly man in good health.

The gene calls are TRBV5-1 and TRBJ2-5; 9 positions agree with TRBD2. This CDR3 has 14 amino acids. Germline loops: CDR1 SGHRS, CDR2 YFSETQ. The ends lost 4 bases at V and 2 bases at J; junction bases unmatched: 3. As DNA, the CDR3 is TGCGCCAGCAGCGCAGGACTAGCGCAAGAGACCCAGTACTTC. Its protein is CASSAGLAQETQYF.

This clonotype was seen only a few times. The rearrangement joins TRBV20-1 to TRBJ2-5; 10 bases are shared with TRBD2. J lost 0 bases, V lost 2 bases, and 3 bases had no gene match. Germline V gene data show CDR1 as DFQATT and CDR2 as SNEGSKA (reference sequence). CDR3 length: 15 amino acids. CDR3 sequence (DNA): TGCAGTGCTAGACCGACTAGCGGGTACCAAGAGACCCAGTACTTC. This translates into CSARPTSGYQETQYF.

This clonotype was counted only a few times. The chain has TRBV29-1 and TRBJ2-1, with 11 bases identical to TRBD2. V gave up 7 bases and J gave up 1 base; unmatched junction bases: 9. Germline CDR1 is SQVTM and CDR2 is ANQGSEA. The CDR3 is made up of 16 amino acids. The CDR3 sequence is CSAGTSGGGSYNEQFF. The CDR3 DNA reads as TGCAGCGCCGGGACTAGCGGCGGGGGTTCCTACAATGAGCAGTTCTTC.

Regarding this clonotype: Just one base apart from a much larger clone, this may be a read error. This sequence joins TRBV12-3 or TRBV12-4 and TRBJ2-5; D may be TRBD2 (6 bases). The J call could be wrong; TRBJ2-7 is a better fit for the DNA end. The CDR3 has 14 amino acids. The CDR3 sequence is CASSRGLNPYEQYF. CDR3 DNA sequence: TGTGCCAGCAGCCGGGGACTGAACCCCTACGAGCAGTACTTC.

The chain links TRBV4-3 to TRBJ2-7; 8 bases are shared with TRBD2. CDR3 size: 16 residues. Germline-derived CDR1 and CDR2 are LGHNA and YSLEER. The junction had 5 bases not matched to a gene; V was cut back by 0 bases and J by 1 base. The CDR3 sequence is CASSQDSGDKSYEQYF. CDR3 nucleotide sequence: TGCGCCAGCAGCCAAGATAGCGGGGACAAATCCTACGAGCAGTACTTC.

This clonotype was observed a handful of times. This chain links TRBV5-4 with TRBJ2-5; D remains unclear. The CDR3 runs 15 residues. Trimming removed 1 base from V and 5 bases from J, with 15 bases in between. Germline V gene lookup returns CDR1 SGHNT and CDR2 YYREEE (reference sequence). CDR3 DNA: TGTGCCAGCAGCTTGTACGAGCACGTTGGGGAGACCCAGTACTTC. It translates to CASSLYEHVGETQYF.

This chain links TRBV5-1 with TRBJ2-1, with D possibly TRBD2 on 6 matching bases. V was shortened by 0 bases and J by 3 bases, with 10 bases between the two germline ends. This CDR3 has 15 amino acids. CDR1 SGHRS and CDR2 YFSETQ come from the germline V gene. In DNA, the CDR3 is TGCGCCAGCAGCTTGGTGGGAGGCGTCTACAATGAGCAGTTCTTC. It encodes CASSLVGGVYNEQFF. Variable domain in full (rest from reference TRBV5-1 and TRBJ2-1): KAGVTQTPRYLIKTRGQQVTLSCSPISGHRSVSWYQQTPGQGLQFLFEYFSETQRNKGNFPGRFSGRQFSNSRSEMNVSTLELGDSALYLCASSLVGGVYNEQFFGPGTRLTVL.

This clonotype was counted between two and nine times. V and J are TRBV12-3 or TRBV12-4 and TRBJ2-3, with a tentative D call TRBD2 (5 bases). V was trimmed by 0 bases and J by 7 bases, leaving 17 bases between them. This CDR3 comprises 16 residues. CDR3 protein: CASSLAGSAGLHTQYF. The CDR3, as DNA: TGTGCCAGCAGTTTAGCCGGATCTGCGGGTCTGCATACGCAGTATTTT.

The chain employs TRBV18 and TRBJ2-5; a weak D match, TRBD2 (5 bases). This CDR3 has 15 amino acids. Trimming shortened V by 4 bases and J by 4 bases, and 16 bases separated the two germline ends. Germline loops: CDR1 KGHSH, CDR2 LQKENI. CDR3 sequence: CASSRPGISSETQYF. The CDR3 nucleotides read TGTGCCAGCTCACGGCCGGGGATCTCTTCAGAGACCCAGTACTTC.

The rearrangement joins TRBV6-5 to TRBJ2-2; 8 positions agree with TRBD2. With 2 bases clipped from V and 2 bases from J, the junction kept 10 bases outside the gene matches. The germline CDR1 and CDR2 sequences are MNHEY and SVGAGI. This CDR3 is 18 amino acids long. The DNA of the CDR3 is TGTGCCAGCAGTTACGGCCCCGGGAGGGCCGAAAACACCGGGGAGCTGTTTTTT. Translated: CASSYGPGRAENTGELFF.

The chain carries TRBV5-1 and TRBJ1-4, with no clear D. Germline values: CDR1 SGHRS, CDR2 YFSETQ. The CDR3 covers 15 residues. Deletions cut 0 bases from V and 1 base from J, with 7 bases between. The CDR3 spells CASSLVGITNEKLFF. The CDR3 bases are TGCGCCAGCAGCTTGGTTGGGATAACTAATGAAAAACTGTTTTTT.

The chain couples TRBV27 to TRBJ2-7; TRBD1 or TRBD2 may be the D gene (5 bases each). The CDR3 has 15 residues. Trimming cost V 6 bases and J 3 bases, with 18 bases left between them. Germline V gene lookup returns CDR1 MNHEY and CDR2 SMNVEV (reference sequence). CDR3 nucleotides: TGTGCCAGCAGACACGACGGGGCTTACGGCTACGAGCAGTACTTC. Translation: CASRHDGAYGYEQYF.

The J gene is TRBJ2-7, the V gene TRBV4-2; tentative D call: TRBD1 (6 bases). The germline V gene has CDR1 LGHNA and CDR2 YNFKEQ. Trimming cost V 4 bases and J 2 bases, with 18 bases left between them. The CDR3 extends over 16 amino acids. The CDR3 sequence is CASSPDLGAVAYEQYF. DNA of the CDR3: TGTGCCAGCAGCCCGGACCTGGGGGCAGTCGCCTACGAGCAGTACTTC.

Only one count was recorded for this clonotype. This rearrangement joins TRBV28 to TRBJ1-6; the match to TRBD1 covers 8 bases. The CDR3 covers 14 residues. Germline V gives CDR1 MDHEN, CDR2 SYDVKM. V shed 1 base, J shed 9 bases, and the junction held 2 bases outside the gene matches. DNA of the CDR3: TGTGCCAGCAGTTTATCAGGGGGCAGTTCACCCCTCCACTTT. Encoded protein: CASSLSGGSSPLHF.

This chain joins TRBV12-3 or TRBV12-4 and TRBJ1-1; 7 bases are shared with TRBD1. CDR3 length: 14 residues. J was trimmed by 1 base and V by 7 bases; bases with no gene match: 6. The CDR3 spells CASTQTGPNTEAFF. The CDR3 region has the DNA TGTGCCAGCACCCAGACAGGGCCGAACACTGAAGCTTTCTTT.

This clonotype has just a few counts. Here the CDR3 reads CASTKGGQGTDTQYF. CDR3 DNA sequence: TGTGCCAGCACAAAAGGGGGGCAAGGTACAGATACGCAGTATTTT. This chain joins TRBV27 and TRBJ2-3, with D possibly called TRBD1 or TRBD2 (6 bases each). This CDR3 comprises 15 residues. Germline V gives CDR1 MNHEY, CDR2 SMNVEV (reference sequence). V shed 7 bases and J shed 3 bases, with 17 bases lying between them.

The rearrangement links TRBV20-1 to TRBJ2-1; D remains unclear. Trimming pared 4 bases from V and 6 bases from J, leaving 10 bases between. The CDR3 length is 12 residues. Germline V lookup: CDR1 DFQATT, CDR2 SNEGSKA (reference sequence). CDR3 amino acids: CSAMRPCNEQFF. CDR3 bases: TGCAGTGCTATGCGACCCTGCAATGAGCAGTTCTTC.

This clonotype was counted a few times. This chain links TRBV28 with TRBJ2-5; D is perhaps TRBD1 (5 bases). This CDR3 is 15 amino acids long. Germline CDR1 MDHEN, CDR2 SYDVKM. Trimming cost V 3 bases and J 1 base, with 12 bases left between them. CDR3 residues: CASSLGRVSQETQYF. Written as DNA, the CDR3 is TGTGCCAGCAGTTTGGGCAGGGTTAGCCAAGAGACCCAGTACTTC.

This clonotype showed up many times. V usage is TRBV28 and J usage is TRBJ2-3, with 9 bases matching TRBD2. Trimming took 6 bases from V and 2 from J; bases not matched to a gene: 6. This CDR3 region has 15 residues. CDR1 is MDHEN, CDR2 SYDVKM, per germline. CDR3 in amino acids: CASSPLAGITDTQYF. In DNA, the CDR3 is TGTGCCAGCAGCCCCCTAGCGGGAATCACAGATACGCAGTATTTT.

A few counts support this clonotype. A clone one base away is much larger, so this may be a read error. The chain uses TRBV5-1 and TRBJ1-1; D is unclear. The CDR3 runs to 14 residues. The germline gives CDR1 SGHRS, CDR2 YFSETQ. V was shortened by 4 bases and J by 0 bases, with 10 bases between the two germline ends. In DNA form, the CDR3 reads TGCGCCAGCAGCGTGAAGGGAGTGAACACTGAAGCTTTCTTT. It encodes CASSVKGVNTEAFF.

V and J are TRBV28 and TRBJ1-4; 7 bases are shared with TRBD1. The CDR3 is made up of 14 amino acids. The junction had 7 bases not matched to a gene; V was cut back by 7 bases and J by 5 bases. Germline V gene data show CDR1 as MDHEN and CDR2 as SYDVKM. Here the CDR3 DNA reads TGTGCCAGCAATTCGGGACAGAAAAATGAAAAACTGTTTTTT. Its translation: CASNSGQKNEKLFF. The full variable domain, its missing parts supplied by reference TRBV28 and TRBJ1-4, is DVKVTQSSRYLVKRTGEKVFLECVQDMDHENMFWYRQDPGLGLRLIYFSYDVKMKEKGDIPEGYSVSREKKERFSLILESASTNQTSMYLCASNSGQKNEKLFFGSGTQLSVL.

About this clonotype itself: One junction end does not reproduce the germline sequence, and a read error may be involved. This sequence joins TRBV29-1 and TRBJ2-5, with D perhaps assigned TRBD1 or TRBD2 (5 bases each). This CDR3 is built from 13 residues. The germline V gene encodes CDR1 SQVTM and CDR2 ANQGSEA. The CDR3 DNA reads as TGCAGCGTTGTGGGACGGAGACAAGAGTCCCAGTACTTC. This encodes CSVVGRRQESQYF.